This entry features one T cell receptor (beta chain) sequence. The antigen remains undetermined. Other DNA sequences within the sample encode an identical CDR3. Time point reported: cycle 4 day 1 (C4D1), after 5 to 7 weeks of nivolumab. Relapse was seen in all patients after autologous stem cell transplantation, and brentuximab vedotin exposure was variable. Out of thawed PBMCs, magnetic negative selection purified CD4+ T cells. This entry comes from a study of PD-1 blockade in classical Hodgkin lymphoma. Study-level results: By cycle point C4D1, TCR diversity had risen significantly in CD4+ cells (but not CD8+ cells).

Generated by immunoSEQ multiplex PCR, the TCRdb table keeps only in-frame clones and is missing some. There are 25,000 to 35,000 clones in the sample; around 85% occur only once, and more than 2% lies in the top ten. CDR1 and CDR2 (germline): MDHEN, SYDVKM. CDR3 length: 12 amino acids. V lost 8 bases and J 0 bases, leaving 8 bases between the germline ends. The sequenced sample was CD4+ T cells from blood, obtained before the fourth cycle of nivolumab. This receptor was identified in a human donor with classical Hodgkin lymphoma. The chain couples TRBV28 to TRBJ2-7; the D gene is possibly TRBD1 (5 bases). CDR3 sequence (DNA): TGTGCCAGCGTAACAGGCTCCTACGAGCAGTACTTC. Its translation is CASVTGSYEQYF.